The 29 T cell receptor beta chains below were found in one sample sequenced in a study of blood T cells in healthy people across ages. A sample-barcoded 5' primer and a J-beta primer mix were used in a second PCR of roughly 6 to 11 cycles. TCRdb processed the 5' RACE reads anew with MiXCR; each CDR3 protein has one entry. The sample contains more than 900,000 distinct CDR3 sequences, approximately 26% of which appear only once. The sample was also linked to a second study, of T cells of mothers and their children.

Material: blood. These receptor sequences come from a girl aged 2-10 years in good health.

The chain is built from TRBV5-1 and TRBJ2-1, with TRBD2 identical over 7 bases. The DNA matches TRBJ2-5 better at its end, which makes the J call doubtful. The CDR3 totals 15 residues. Germline values: CDR1 SGHRS, CDR2 YFSETQ. CDR3 residues: CASSLTAGRKETQYF. The DNA for the CDR3 is TGCGCCAGCAGCTTGACGGCCGGGAGGAAGGAGACCCAGTACTTC.

The gene calls are TRBV5-1 and TRBJ2-7; D possibly uses TRBD1 or TRBD2 (7 bases each). This CDR3 spans 14 amino acids. The V and J ends lost 3 bases and 6 bases respectively, with 16 bases between them. Germline V lookup: CDR1 SGHRS, CDR2 YFSETQ. CDR3 sequence reads: CASSSSGTAREQYF. CDR3 coding DNA: TGCGCCAGCAGCTCAAGCGGGACAGCCCGCGAGCAGTACTTC.

The V gene is TRBV29-1, the J gene TRBJ2-3; D gene ambiguous. The CDR3 is 14 amino acids. The ends were cut back, 7 bases at V and 1 base at J, with 15 bases in the middle. Germline V gene data show CDR1 as SQVTM and CDR2 as ANQGSEA. The CDR3 coding sequence is TGCAGCGCCGGACGGACGGTAGGCACAGATACGCAGTATTTT. It codes for CSAGRTVGTDTQYF.

This chain connects TRBV29-1 to TRBJ2-7; no definite D call. Germline loops: CDR1 SQVTM, CDR2 ANQGSEA. The germline V and J ends were trimmed by 4 bases and 2 bases, with 18 bases remaining between them. The CDR3 covers 15 residues. The CDR3 region has the DNA TGCAGCGTTGGGTACTGGGCCCAAGAGACCTACGAGCAGTACTTC. Its translation is CSVGYWAQETYEQYF.

The genes are TRBV7-9 and TRBJ2-1, with D tentatively TRBD2 (6 bases). The CDR3 runs 15 residues. Germline CDR1 and CDR2: SEHNR and FQNEAQ (reference sequence). Trimming took 2 bases from V and 8 from J, leaving 16 bases between them. CDR3 sequence reads: CASSLPGGAGDEQFF. CDR3 DNA: TGTGCCAGCAGCTTACCCGGGGGAGCTGGGGATGAGCAGTTCTTC.

V gene TRBV5-1 combines with J gene TRBJ2-1; 9 bases line up with TRBD2. Germline V gene lookup returns CDR1 SGHRS and CDR2 YFSETQ. The CDR3 has 15 residues. Losses at the gene ends were 0 bases for V and 5 bases for J; bases not matched to a gene: 3. CDR3 in amino acids: CASSLGLAAHNEQFF. CDR3 nucleotide sequence: TGCGCCAGCAGCTTGGGACTAGCGGCTCACAATGAGCAGTTCTTC.

The V and J genes are TRBV2 and TRBJ2-5; TRBD2 aligns across 14 bases. The ends lost 5 bases at V and 2 bases at J; junction bases unmatched: 28. This CDR3 contains 24 residues. Germline lookup yields CDR1 SNHLY and CDR2 FYNNEI. This CDR3 reads CASSQTRTSGRLSPIPFEQETQYF. The CDR3 coding sequence is TGTGCCAGCAGTCAAACTAGGACTAGCGGGAGGTTAAGCCCTATTCCTTTCGAACAAGAGACCCAGTACTTC. Supplemented by reference TRBV2 and TRBJ2-5, the full variable domain reads EPEVTQTPSHQVTQMGQEVILRCVPISNHLYFYWYRQILGQKVEFLVSFYNNEISEKSEIFDDQFSVERPDGSNFTLKIRSTKLEDSAMYFCASSQTRTSGRLSPIPFEQETQYFGPGTRLLVL.

This clonotype was counted between two and nine times. The chain couples TRBV2 to TRBJ2-5, with a tentative D call TRBD1 (6 bases). The germline V and J ends were trimmed by 6 bases and 5 bases, with 16 bases remaining between them. Germline V gives CDR1 SNHLY, CDR2 FYNNEI. The CDR3 is 14 residues long. The CDR3 DNA reads as TGTGCCAGCAGACAGGGCCTGTGGCGGGAGACCCAGTACTTC. Its protein is CASRQGLWRETQYF.

The chain uses TRBV5-1 and TRBJ2-7; 9 bases match TRBD2. The V gene's germline CDR1 is SGHRS and CDR2 YFSETQ. The CDR3 contains 15 residues. V shed 3 bases, J shed 3 bases, and the junction held 7 bases outside the gene matches. The CDR3 here is CASSWERLADYEQYF. CDR3 sequence (DNA): TGCGCCAGCAGCTGGGAACGACTAGCGGACTACGAGCAGTACTTC.

The chain links TRBV14 to TRBJ2-5; no reliable D call. The DNA end is more similar to TRBJ2-1, so the J call may be wrong. The CDR3 spans 13 residues. Per germline, CDR1 SGHDN and CDR2 FVKESK. CDR3 sequence: CASSQGSRSKQFF. The CDR3 region has the DNA TGTGCCAGCAGCCAAGGGTCCCGTTCCAAGCAGTTCTTC.

A few counts support this clonotype. The CDR3 is CASSLGQTVDTQYF. As DNA, the CDR3 is TGTGCCAGCAGCTTAGGACAGACGGTGGATACGCAGTATTTT. The rearrangement uses TRBV7-9 and TRBJ2-3, with a possible D match to TRBD1 (5 bases). CDR1 is SEHNR, CDR2 FQNEAQ, per germline (reference sequence). The V gene lost 1 base and the J gene lost 6 bases, with 11 bases spanning the gap. This CDR3 contains 14 residues. Variable domain in full (rest from reference TRBV7-9 and TRBJ2-3): DTGVSQNPRHKITKRGQNVTFRCDPISEHNRLYWYRQTLGQGPEFLTYFQNEAQLEKSRLLSDRFSAERPKGSFSTLEIQRTEQGDSAMYLCASSLGQTVDTQYFGPGTRLTVL.

Turning to this clonotype: At one of its ends the junction is not consistent with the germline gene, which may arise from a read error. The chain is built from TRBV7-9 and TRBJ1-2; D is undetermined. CDR1 SEHNR and CDR2 FQNEAQ come from the germline V gene (reference sequence). The CDR3 is made up of 15 amino acids. The CDR3 loop reads CASNLLPSPNYGYTF. The CDR3 DNA follows: TGTGCCAGCAACTTACTTCCGTCTCCTAACTATGGCTACACCTTC. The complete variable domain, with remaining parts taken from reference TRBV7-9 and TRBJ1-2, reads DTGVSQNPRHKITKRGQNVTFRCDPISEHNRLYWYRQTLGQGPEFLTYFQNEAQLEKSRLLSDRFSAERPKGSFSTLEIQRTEQGDSAMYLCASNLLPSPNYGYTFGSGTRLTVV.

This clonotype has only one observation. V and J are TRBV29-1 and TRBJ2-1; 8 bases align to TRBD1. From germline, CDR1 is SQVTM and CDR2 ANQGSEA. This CDR3 has 12 residues. The trim removed 6 bases at V and 8 bases at J, leaving 6 bases unmatched. The chain's CDR3 is CSVQGGYHEQFF. Written as DNA, the CDR3 is TGCAGCGTACAGGGGGGTTATCATGAGCAGTTCTTC.

The chain is built from TRBV29-1 and TRBJ2-5, with D perhaps TRBD2 (5 bases). Matching the DNA end better, TRBJ2-1 makes the J call doubtful. Looked up from germline, CDR1 is SQVTM and CDR2 is ANQGSEA. CDR3 length: 12 amino acids. CDR3 coding DNA: TGCAGCGTTGATGAGGGAGAGGATGAGCAGTTCTTC. This sequence encodes CSVDEGEDEQFF.

This clonotype was counted a few times. The rearrangement uses TRBV24-1 and TRBJ2-1, with TRBD2 identical over 10 bases. The CDR3 has 13 amino acids. The J segment lost 8 bases and the V segment lost 5 bases, leaving 2 bases of the junction unmatched. Germline CDR1 is KGHDR and CDR2 is SFDVKD. The CDR3, as DNA: TGTGCCACCAGTGTGCTAGCGGGGGATGAGCAGTTCTTC. Protein product: CATSVLAGDEQFF.

This chain joins TRBV20-1 and TRBJ2-5, with TRBD2 identical over 11 bases. The end of the DNA aligns better with TRBJ2-1, so the J call may be wrong. The length of the CDR3 is 17 residues. The germline V gene encodes CDR1 DFQATT and CDR2 SNEGSKA (reference sequence). The CDR3 loop reads CSARQGSGRGRANEQFF. Written as DNA, the CDR3 is TGCAGTGCCCGCCAAGGTAGCGGGAGGGGGCGGGCGAATGAGCAGTTCTTC.

This clonotype appeared a single time. V gene TRBV20-1 combines with J gene TRBJ2-1; 12 positions agree with TRBD2. Germline loops: CDR1 DFQATT, CDR2 SNEGSKA (reference sequence). V was pared by 0 bases and J by 5 bases, with 8 bases of the junction left unmatched. The CDR3 length is 17 residues. The CDR3 reads CSARDRSGLAGDNEQFF. The CDR3 nucleotides read TGCAGTGCTAGAGATCGGTCGGGACTAGCGGGTGACAATGAGCAGTTCTTC.

This clonotype was found many times. The J gene is TRBJ2-5, the V gene TRBV28; perhaps TRBD1 as D (5 bases). TRBJ2-7 explains the end of the DNA better; the J call may be wrong. CDR3 length: 14 amino acids. Per the germline V gene, CDR1 is MDHEN and CDR2 is SYDVKM. The CDR3, as DNA: TGTGCCAGCAGTTTTAGTCAGGGCTTCCACGAGCAGTACTTC. Protein: CASSFSQGFHEQYF.

The chain couples TRBV7-2 to TRBJ2-5; D ambiguous. Germline V lookup: CDR1 SGHTA, CDR2 FQGNSA. The V gene lost 3 bases and the J gene lost 6 bases, with 17 bases spanning the gap. This CDR3 region has 15 residues. The CDR3 sequence: CASSLTQSAPQTQYF. CDR3 DNA: TGTGCCAGCAGCTTGACACAAAGCGCTCCGCAGACCCAGTACTTC.

The sample holds a few counts of this clonotype. The chain couples TRBV7-9 to TRBJ2-1; TRBD1 is a possible D gene (5 bases). Germline CDR1 and CDR2: SEHNR and FQNEAQ (reference sequence). V lost 0 bases, J lost 7 bases, and 13 bases lay in between. The CDR3 is 15 residues long. CDR3 DNA: TGTGCCAGCAGCTTAGCGGCAGGGTATGGGAATGAGCAGTTCTTC. Its protein product is CASSLAAGYGNEQFF.

This clonotype was observed a few times. V and J are TRBV12-3 or TRBV12-4 and TRBJ2-5; 9 positions agree with TRBD1. Trimming removed 4 bases from V and 5 bases from J; junction bases left unmatched: 5. The CDR3 is 14 residues long. The CDR3 sequence: CASSSWTGAETQYF. Here the CDR3 DNA reads TGTGCCAGCAGTTCCTGGACAGGGGCTGAGACCCAGTACTTC.

The rearrangement joins TRBV29-1 to TRBJ2-2, with D perhaps matching TRBD1 (6 bases). Germline values: CDR1 SQVTM, CDR2 ANQGSEA. The CDR3 is 13 amino acids. V shed 8 bases and J shed 2 bases, with 12 bases lying between them. CDR3 nucleotides: TGCAGCTTTGTGGGGGCAAACACCGGGGAGCTGTTTTTT. Its protein is CSFVGANTGELFF.

This sequence joins TRBV6-2 or TRBV6-3 and TRBJ2-7; 10 positions match TRBD1. CDR3 length: 17 residues. J lost 1 base, V lost 6 bases, and 12 bases had no gene match. In germline, CDR1 is MNHEY, CDR2 SVGEGT. Here the CDR3 reads CASSYLSRQGASYEQYF. CDR3 bases: TGTGCCAGCAGCTACCTTTCGAGACAGGGGGCATCCTACGAGCAGTACTTC.

The V and J genes are TRBV27 and TRBJ2-1; D is ambiguous. CDR3 length: 11 residues. Germline lookup yields CDR1 MNHEY and CDR2 SMNVEV (reference sequence). Trimming took 7 bases from V and 8 from J, leaving 9 bases between them. The CDR3 DNA reads as TGTGCCAGCATTTACGATTATGAGCAGTTCTTC. Encoded protein: CASIYDYEQFF.

V gene TRBV12-5 combines with J gene TRBJ2-1, with a weak D call TRBD2 (5 bases). Trimming stripped 5 bases from V and 5 bases from J, with 16 bases between. The CDR3 is 15 amino acids. Germline CDR1 reads LGHNT; CDR2 reads FRNRAP. CDR3 in amino acids: CASGPGFGIDNEQFF. DNA for the CDR3: TGTGCTAGTGGTCCCGGATTCGGGATTGACAATGAGCAGTTCTTC.

The J gene is TRBJ2-7, the V gene TRBV20-1; D possibly corresponds to TRBD2 (5 bases). The germline V gene encodes CDR1 DFQATT and CDR2 SNEGSKA (reference sequence). Trimming pared 8 bases from V and 0 bases from J, leaving 14 bases between. The CDR3 covers 13 residues. CDR3 loop: CSKVDLLSYEQYF. In DNA form, the CDR3 reads TGCAGTAAAGTGGACTTGCTCTCCTACGAGCAGTACTTC.

This clonotype was counted only a few times. This chain links TRBV20-1 with TRBJ2-7, with a possible D match to TRBD1 (6 bases). From germline, CDR1 is DFQATT and CDR2 SNEGSKA (reference sequence). The CDR3 runs 11 residues. Trimming took 5 bases from V and 6 from J, leaving 11 bases between them. CDR3: CSAPNRVEQYF. The CDR3 nucleotides are TGCAGTGCTCCGAACAGGGTCGAGCAGTACTTC.

The chain combines TRBV29-1 with TRBJ2-5, with a tentative D call TRBD2 (6 bases). The closer fit of TRBJ2-1 to the DNA end suggests the J call may be wrong. The CDR3 sequence is 12 residues long. The germline CDR1 and CDR2 sequences are SQVTM and ANQGSEA. CDR3 region: CSVVRLDAEQFF. For the CDR3, the DNA is TGCAGCGTTGTACGACTAGACGCTGAGCAGTTCTTC.

The chain couples TRBV28 to TRBJ2-5; D is unresolved. CDR1 MDHEN and CDR2 SYDVKM come from the germline V gene. V was cut by 5 bases and J by 5 bases, with 18 bases left in between. The CDR3 contains 15 residues. For the CDR3, the DNA is TGTGCCAGCAGTCCCTCCCACTCCGGTTGGGAGACCCAGTACTTC. It is translated as CASSPSHSGWETQYF.